These 28 T cell receptor beta chains were all obtained from the same sample, sequenced in a study of blood T cell repertoires in COVID-19 (dated by TCRdb to about 2020). The library relied on the immunoSEQ multiplex PCR assay. TCRdb stores this immuneACCESS table with in-frame sequences only. Part of the clones is absent; in the studies checked, under half of the shortfall reflects unresolved V genes, and no reason is known for the rest. This sample gives 250,000 or so clones in total; approximately 89% of them show up just once. In total, the top ten clones hold roughly 2.3% of the sample. The material sequenced was PBMCs or T cells enriched from blood (not recorded which). The origin of the receptors is a woman in her 40s with acute COVID-19.

V is TRBV7-2 and J is TRBJ1-5; the match to TRBD1 covers 9 bases. The CDR3 spans 16 residues. Germline V gene sequence: CDR1 SGHTA, CDR2 FQGNSA. The ends lost 1 base at V and 7 bases at J; junction bases unmatched: 8. The CDR3 nucleotides read TGTGCCAGCAGCTTAGAAGGGACAGGGATAAGCCAGCCCCAGCATTTT. Translation gives CASSLEGTGISQPQHF.

V gene TRBV5-1 combines with J gene TRBJ1-4; D might be TRBD1 (6 bases). In germline, CDR1 is SGHRS, CDR2 YFSETQ. V was trimmed by 0 bases and J by 0 bases, leaving 9 bases between them. This CDR3 is built from 16 residues. For the CDR3, the DNA is TGCGCCAGCAGCTTGGAAGGGACAACAACTAATGAAAAACTGTTTTTT. It translates to CASSLEGTTTNEKLFF.

The gene calls are TRBV5-1 and TRBJ1-1; possibly TRBD1 for D (6 bases). V was shortened by 4 bases and J by 1 base, with 11 bases between the two germline ends. The CDR3 is 14 amino acids. Germline lookup yields CDR1 SGHRS and CDR2 YFSETQ. The CDR3 region has the DNA TGCGCCAGCAGCCCCACAGGGTGGAACACTGAAGCTTTCTTT. Encoded protein: CASSPTGWNTEAFF.

The V gene is TRBV5-4, the J gene TRBJ2-5; a weak D match, TRBD2 (7 bases). The CDR3 loop spans 13 amino acids. The germline gives CDR1 SGHNT, CDR2 YYREEE (reference sequence). V lost 2 bases and J 5 bases, leaving 10 bases between the germline ends. The CDR3 loop reads CASSLRGAETQYF. The CDR3 DNA reads as TGTGCCAGCAGCTTACGGGGGGCGGAGACCCAGTACTTC.

This clone has just one count. J is TRBJ1-3 and V is TRBV4-3; tentatively, D is TRBD1 (6 bases). The CDR3 extends over 15 amino acids. Trimming shortened V by 4 bases and J by 3 bases, and 13 bases separated the two germline ends. From germline, CDR1 is LGHNA and CDR2 YSLEER. The CDR3 spells CASSPTRGGGNTIYF. For the CDR3, the DNA is TGCGCCAGCAGCCCGACCAGGGGTGGTGGAAACACCATATATTTT.

The chain is built from TRBV29-1 and TRBJ1-3; the D gene is possibly TRBD1 (5 bases). CDR3 size: 14 residues. V shed 1 base and J shed 4 bases, with 11 bases lying between them. Germline V gives CDR1 SQVTM, CDR2 ANQGSEA. The CDR3 sequence is CSVEAPPGGNTIYF. CDR3 bases: TGCAGCGTTGAAGCCCCTCCAGGGGGAAACACCATATATTTT.

The V and J genes are TRBV9 and TRBJ1-2; D is uncertain. The CDR3 runs 15 residues. Trimming took off 0 bases at V and 8 bases at J, with 17 bases between the two ends. Germline V CDR1 and CDR2: SGDLS, YYNGEE. The CDR3 here is CASSVASGSPGGYTF. The CDR3 DNA follows: TGTGCCAGCAGCGTAGCCTCGGGATCCCCTGGAGGCTACACCTTC.

This chain connects TRBV24-1 to TRBJ2-1; 7 bases fit TRBD2. Germline CDR1 and CDR2: KGHDR and SFDVKD. With V trimmed by 3 bases and J by 8 bases, 6 bases remained unmatched. CDR3 length equals 14 residues. In DNA, the CDR3 is TGTGCCACCAGTGATGTGCGGGAGAGGGATGAGCAGTTCTTC. Amino acid sequence: CATSDVRERDEQFF.

The rearrangement links TRBV24-1 to TRBJ2-1; the match to TRBD2 covers 10 bases. The CDR3 spans 17 residues. Germline CDR1 is KGHDR and CDR2 is SFDVKD. V shed 5 bases and J 4 bases; nucleotides not matched to a gene: 10. Here the CDR3 DNA reads TGTGCCACCAGTGCCTTCGGGGGGACTAGCGCTTACAATGAGCAGTTCTTC. As protein: CATSAFGGTSAYNEQFF.

The rearrangement joins TRBV19 to TRBJ1-2; 7 bases are shared with TRBD1. CDR3 size: 14 residues. Germline V gene data show CDR1 as LNHDA and CDR2 as SQIVND (reference sequence). V lost 9 bases, J lost 0 bases, and 7 bases stayed unmatched. The CDR3 reads CASGYRGTNYGYTF. In nucleotides, the CDR3 is TGTGCCAGCGGATACAGGGGCACTAACTATGGCTACACCTTC.

V usage is TRBV9 and J usage is TRBJ2-3; D is possibly TRBD2 (6 bases). Trimming cost V 4 bases and J 7 bases, with 13 bases left between them. Germline V gives CDR1 SGDLS, CDR2 YYNGEE. The CDR3 loop spans 13 amino acids. The DNA of the CDR3 is TGTGCCAGCAGCCCATCGGGACTTTATACGCAGTATTTT. Translation: CASSPSGLYTQYF.

This clone showed up just once. V is TRBV5-4 and J is TRBJ1-1, with D tentatively TRBD1 (6 bases). The CDR3 runs 17 residues. CDR1 and CDR2 (germline): SGHNT, YYREEE (reference sequence). V was trimmed by 0 bases and J by 0 bases, leaving 15 bases between them. CDR3 protein: CASSLEVGQKMNTEAFF. The CDR3 coding sequence is TGTGCCAGCAGCTTGGAGGTCGGACAGAAAATGAACACTGAAGCTTTCTTT.

The chain links TRBV9 to TRBJ2-2; 11 bases are a match to TRBD2. Germline V gene sequence: CDR1 SGDLS, CDR2 YYNGEE. The CDR3 runs to 14 residues. The V segment lost 1 base and the J segment 7 bases; nucleotides outside the gene matches: 0. Written as DNA, the CDR3 is TGTGCCAGCAGCGTACTAGCGGGGGGCGGGGAGCTGTTTTTT. Translated, it gives CASSVLAGGGELFF.

V usage is TRBV2 and J usage is TRBJ2-3, with 10 bases aligning to TRBD2. CDR1 and CDR2 from the germline V gene are SNHLY and FYNNEI. Trimming cost V 6 bases and J 1 base; bases outside gene matches: 4. The CDR3 loop spans 15 amino acids. The CDR3 nucleotides read TGTGCCAGCAGCGTAGGGACTAGCGGCACAGATACGCAGTATTTT. Its protein is CASSVGTSGTDTQYF.

The J gene is TRBJ1-6, the V gene TRBV4-2, with 7 bases aligning to TRBD1. Germline CDR1 reads LGHNA; CDR2 reads YNFKEQ. V shed 7 bases and J 2 bases; nucleotides not matched to a gene: 8. The CDR3 runs to 16 residues. The CDR3 sequence: CASTTSGTAYNSPLHF. The CDR3, as DNA: TGTGCCAGCACGACTTCCGGGACAGCCTATAATTCACCCCTCCACTTT.

To note about this clone: Different DNA sequences within this sample yield the same CDR3. The chain couples TRBV9 to TRBJ2-1, with 8 nucleotides matching TRBD2. The germline CDR1 and CDR2 sequences are SGDLS and YYNGEE. The V gene end was trimmed by 3 bases and the J gene end by 1 base; junction bases not matched to a gene: 3. CDR3 length: 15 residues. CDR3 bases: TGTGCCAGCAGCGCGAGCGGGAGTTCCTACAATGAGCAGTTCTTC. Its translation: CASSASGSSYNEQFF.

V is TRBV6-5 and J is TRBJ1-3; 8 bases map to TRBD1. CDR3 length: 13 residues. Germline CDR1 is MNHEY and CDR2 is SVGAGI. Germline trimming cut 6 bases from V and 9 bases from J; bases unmatched to any gene: 7. The CDR3 coding sequence is TGTGCCAGCAGATCGGACAGGGCAATCACCATATATTTT. It translates to CASRSDRAITIYF.

V gene TRBV2 combines with J gene TRBJ2-3; TRBD1 aligns across 8 bases. The germline CDR1 and CDR2 sequences are SNHLY and FYNNEI. V lost 1 base and J lost 3; bases outside the gene matches: 0. The CDR3 extends over 14 amino acids. The CDR3 region is CASSEGTGTDTQYF. In DNA, the CDR3 is TGTGCCAGCAGTGAAGGGACAGGGACAGATACGCAGTATTTT.

The chain recombines TRBV3-1 (or the pseudogene TRBV3-2) with TRBJ1-1; 8 positions agree with TRBD1. V lost 4 bases and J lost 3; bases outside the gene matches: 4. Germline V CDR1 and CDR2: LGHDT, YNNKEL (reference sequence). The CDR3 extends over 14 amino acids. DNA for the CDR3: TGTGCCAGCAGCCTATCGGACAGGGACACTGAAGCTTTCTTT. As protein: CASSLSDRDTEAFF.

This clone was recorded at least ten times. The same CDR3 also results from other DNA sequences found in this sample. The V and J genes are TRBV7-9 and TRBJ1-1; D is unclear. V was trimmed by 2 bases and J by 4 bases, leaving 8 bases between them. CDR3 length: 13 residues. Germline CDR1 and CDR2: SEHNR and FQNEAQ (reference sequence). CDR3 residues: CASSLIGGTEAFF. CDR3 nucleotides: TGTGCCAGCAGCTTAATTGGAGGCACTGAAGCTTTCTTT.

This clone was found once. V and J are TRBV11-2 and TRBJ1-3; 8 positions match TRBD1. Germline CDR1 is SGHAT and CDR2 is FQNNGV. The CDR3 extends over 15 amino acids. With 4 bases clipped from V and 4 bases from J, the junction kept 6 bases outside the gene matches. The CDR3: CASSYIRDRGNTIYF. In nucleotides, the CDR3 is TGTGCCAGCAGCTACATACGGGACAGGGGAAACACCATATATTTT.

V usage is TRBV24-1 and J usage is TRBJ2-3, with TRBD1 matching over 8 bases. Per germline, CDR1 KGHDR and CDR2 SFDVKD. With V trimmed by 3 bases and J by 3 bases, 4 bases remained unmatched. This CDR3 has 15 residues. CDR3 coding DNA: TGTGCCACCAGTGATGTGGGACAGGCAACAGATACGCAGTATTTT. Translated: CATSDVGQATDTQYF.

The V call is TRBV5-1, the J call TRBJ1-6, with a weak D call TRBD1 (6 bases). Germline values: CDR1 SGHRS, CDR2 YFSETQ. The CDR3 is 14 amino acids. V shed 1 base and J shed 7 bases, with 9 bases lying between them. The CDR3 loop reads CASSLNRDNSPLHF. CDR3 coding DNA: TGCGCCAGCAGCTTGAACAGGGACAATTCACCCCTCCACTTT.

Of note for this clone: Other DNA sequences within the sample encode an identical CDR3. This CDR3 is CASSDRVSGNTIYF. CDR3 nucleotide sequence: TGTGCCAGCAGCGACAGGGTCTCTGGAAACACCATATATTTT. The chain carries TRBV2 and TRBJ1-3; 7 bases map to TRBD1. Per germline, CDR1 SNHLY and CDR2 FYNNEI. V shed 6 bases and J 0 bases; nucleotides not matched to a gene: 2. The CDR3 is 14 residues long. Full variable domain (missing parts from reference TRBV2 and TRBJ1-3): EPEVTQTPSHQVTQMGQEVILRCVPISNHLYFYWYRQILGQKVEFLVSFYNNEISEKSEIFDDQFSVERPDGSNFTLKIRSTKLEDSAMYFCASSDRVSGNTIYFGEGSWLTVV.

This clone was observed a few times. The chain couples TRBV2 to TRBJ1-5, with TRBD1 as a possible D gene (5 bases). CDR3 length equals 17 residues. The V and J ends lost 5 bases and 2 bases respectively, with 19 bases between them. The germline V gene encodes CDR1 SNHLY and CDR2 FYNNEI. The CDR3 reads CASSLRRAGSGNQPQHF. CDR3 sequence (DNA): TGTGCCAGCAGTCTCCGTCGGGCAGGGTCAGGCAATCAGCCCCAGCATTTT.

In its sample, this clone was seen once. The gene calls are TRBV4-1 and TRBJ1-1; possible D gene TRBD1, 6 bases. Trimming pared 1 base from V and 3 bases from J, leaving 9 bases between. Germline V CDR1 and CDR2: MGHRA, YSYEKL. The CDR3 length is 14 residues. The CDR3 region has the DNA TGCGCCAGCAGCCAAGGCACAGGGTACACTGAAGCTTTCTTT. Encoded protein: CASSQGTGYTEAFF.

This sequence joins TRBV24-1 and TRBJ2-3, with 12 bases fitting TRBD2. The CDR3 contains 18 residues. The V and J ends lost 3 bases and 8 bases, in that order; junction bases with no gene match: 14. Germline V lookup: CDR1 KGHDR, CDR2 SFDVKD. The DNA for the CDR3 is TGTGCCACCAGTGATCTCTCTCTAGCGGGAGGGCCGGTTGGTACGCAGTATTTT. Its protein product is CATSDLSLAGGPVGTQYF.

The chain recombines TRBV19 with TRBJ1-5; TRBD1 matches 10 bases. Unmatched junction bases numbered 5, after V lost 9 bases and J lost 6 bases. CDR3 length: 13 residues. Germline V gives CDR1 LNHDA, CDR2 SQIVND (reference sequence). The CDR3 loop reads CASNDRGPQPQHF. The DNA for the CDR3 is TGTGCCAGCAACGACAGGGGGCCTCAGCCCCAGCATTTT.